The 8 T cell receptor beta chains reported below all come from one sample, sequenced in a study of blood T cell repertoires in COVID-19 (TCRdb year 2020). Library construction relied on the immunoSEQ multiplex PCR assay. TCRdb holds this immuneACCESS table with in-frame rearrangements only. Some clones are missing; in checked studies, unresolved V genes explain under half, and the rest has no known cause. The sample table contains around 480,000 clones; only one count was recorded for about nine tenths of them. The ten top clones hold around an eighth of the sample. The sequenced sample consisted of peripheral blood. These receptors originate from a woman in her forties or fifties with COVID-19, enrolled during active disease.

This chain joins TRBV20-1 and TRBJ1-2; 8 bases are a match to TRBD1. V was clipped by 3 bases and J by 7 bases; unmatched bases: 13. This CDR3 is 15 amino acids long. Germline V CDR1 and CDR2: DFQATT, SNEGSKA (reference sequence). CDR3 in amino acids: CSASESGQGAGGYTF. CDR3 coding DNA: TGCAGTGCTAGTGAGTCTGGTCAGGGGGCAGGTGGCTACACCTTC.

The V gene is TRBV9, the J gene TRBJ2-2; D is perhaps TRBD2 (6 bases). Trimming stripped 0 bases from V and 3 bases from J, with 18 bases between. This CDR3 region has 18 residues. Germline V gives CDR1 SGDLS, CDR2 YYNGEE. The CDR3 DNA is TGTGCCAGCAGCGTAGAGGCTCAGGGCTGGGGGGACACCGGGGAGCTGTTTTTT. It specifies CASSVEAQGWGDTGELFF.

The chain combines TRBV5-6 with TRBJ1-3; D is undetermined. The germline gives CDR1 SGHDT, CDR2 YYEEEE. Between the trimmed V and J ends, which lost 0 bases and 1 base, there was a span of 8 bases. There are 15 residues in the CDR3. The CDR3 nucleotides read TGTGCCAGCAGCTTGGAATGGGAGTCTGGAAACACCATATATTTT. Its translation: CASSLEWESGNTIYF.

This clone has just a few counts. The CDR3 loop is CASRRRATPGNSPLHF. In DNA form, the CDR3 reads TGCGCCAGCAGGAGGAGGGCAACCCCGGGGAATTCACCCCTCCACTTT. This sequence joins TRBV10-1 and TRBJ1-6; D remains unclear. There are 16 residues in the CDR3. Looked up from germline, CDR1 is WNHNN and CDR2 is SYGVQD (reference sequence). Deletions cut 6 bases from V and 7 bases from J, with 19 bases between.

CDR3 sequence (DNA): TGTGCCTGGAGTGCTGGACTAGCGGTCACCGGGGAGCTGTTTTTT. Protein product: CAWSAGLAVTGELFF. The chain carries TRBV30 and TRBJ2-2; 10 bases align to TRBD2. The germline V gene encodes CDR1 GTSNPN and CDR2 SVGIG (reference sequence). V was pared by 1 base and J by 4 bases, with 3 bases of the junction left unmatched. This CDR3 is 15 amino acids long.

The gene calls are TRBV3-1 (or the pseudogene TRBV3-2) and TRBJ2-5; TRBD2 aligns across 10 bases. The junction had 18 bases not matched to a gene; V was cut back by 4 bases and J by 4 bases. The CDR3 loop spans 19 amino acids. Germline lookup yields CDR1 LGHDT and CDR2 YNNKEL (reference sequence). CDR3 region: CASSPQPSGLAGVLETQYF. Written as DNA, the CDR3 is TGTGCCAGCAGCCCCCAACCCTCGGGCCTAGCGGGGGTATTAGAGACCCAGTACTTC.

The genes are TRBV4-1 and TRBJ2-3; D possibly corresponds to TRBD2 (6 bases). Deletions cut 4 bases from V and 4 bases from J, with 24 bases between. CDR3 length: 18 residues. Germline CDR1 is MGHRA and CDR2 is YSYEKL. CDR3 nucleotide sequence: TGCGCCAGCAGCCGGAGGGGTGCAGAAGGGTCGCAGGCAGATACGCAGTATTTT. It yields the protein CASSRRGAEGSQADTQYF.

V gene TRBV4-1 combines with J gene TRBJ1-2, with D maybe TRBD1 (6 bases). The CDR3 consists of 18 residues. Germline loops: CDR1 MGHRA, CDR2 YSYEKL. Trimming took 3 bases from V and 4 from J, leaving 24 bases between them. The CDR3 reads CASSHTRGGTGSSYGYTF. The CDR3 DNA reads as TGCGCCAGCAGCCACACAAGGGGGGGTACAGGGAGTAGCTATGGCTACACCTTC.